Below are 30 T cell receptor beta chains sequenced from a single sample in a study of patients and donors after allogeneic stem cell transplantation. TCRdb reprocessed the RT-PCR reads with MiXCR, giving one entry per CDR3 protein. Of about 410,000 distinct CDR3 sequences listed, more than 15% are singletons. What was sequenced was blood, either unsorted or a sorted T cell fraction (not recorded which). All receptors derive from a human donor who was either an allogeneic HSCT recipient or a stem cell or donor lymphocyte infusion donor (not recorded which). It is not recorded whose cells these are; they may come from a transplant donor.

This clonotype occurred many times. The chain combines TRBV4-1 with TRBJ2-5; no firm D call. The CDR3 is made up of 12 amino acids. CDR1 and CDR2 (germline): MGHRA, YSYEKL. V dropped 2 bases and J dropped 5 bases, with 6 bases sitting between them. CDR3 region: CASSQPRETQYF. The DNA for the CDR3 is TGCGCCAGCAGCCAACCTCGGGAGACCCAGTACTTC.

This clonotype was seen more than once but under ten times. CDR3 region: CASTGLAKNIQYF. The CDR3 DNA reads as TGTGCCAGCACGGGGTTAGCCAAAAACATTCAGTACTTC. The V and J genes are TRBV2 and TRBJ2-4; tentative D call: TRBD2 (5 bases). The V gene's germline CDR1 is SNHLY and CDR2 FYNNEI. The V end lost 7 bases, the J end lost 0 bases, and 7 bases lay between the germline ends. The CDR3 extends over 13 amino acids.

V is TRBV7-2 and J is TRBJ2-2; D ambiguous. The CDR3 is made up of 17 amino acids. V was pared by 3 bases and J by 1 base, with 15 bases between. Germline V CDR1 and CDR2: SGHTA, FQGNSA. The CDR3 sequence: CASSFLVVGGNTGELFF. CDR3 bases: TGTGCCAGCAGCTTTTTAGTCGTGGGCGGGAACACCGGGGAGCTGTTTTTT.

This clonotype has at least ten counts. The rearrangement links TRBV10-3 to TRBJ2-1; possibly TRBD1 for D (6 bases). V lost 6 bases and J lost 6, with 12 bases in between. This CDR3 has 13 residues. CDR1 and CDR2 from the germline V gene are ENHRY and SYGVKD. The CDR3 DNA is TGTGCCATCAGAGCAGGACAGAGCAATGAGCAGTTCTTC. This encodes CAIRAGQSNEQFF.

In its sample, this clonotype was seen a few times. The CDR3 DNA reads TGTCCTATACAAAACACCGGGGAGCTGTTTTTT. Encoded protein: CPIQNTGELFF. The rearrangement links TRBV21-1 to TRBJ2-2. TRBV21-1 is shown as a pseudogene. The CDR3 totals 11 residues.

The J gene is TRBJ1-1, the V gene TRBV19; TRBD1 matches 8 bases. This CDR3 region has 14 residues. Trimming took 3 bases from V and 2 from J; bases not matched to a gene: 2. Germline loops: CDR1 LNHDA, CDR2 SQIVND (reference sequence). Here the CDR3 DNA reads TGTGCCAGTAGTATCAGGGGGCTAAACACTGAAGCTTTCTTT. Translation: CASSIRGLNTEAFF.

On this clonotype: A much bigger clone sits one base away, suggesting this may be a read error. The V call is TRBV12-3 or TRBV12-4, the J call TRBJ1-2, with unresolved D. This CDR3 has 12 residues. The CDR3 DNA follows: TGTGCCAGCAGCCGTGTCCGATATGCCTACACCTTC. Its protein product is CASSRVRYAYTF.

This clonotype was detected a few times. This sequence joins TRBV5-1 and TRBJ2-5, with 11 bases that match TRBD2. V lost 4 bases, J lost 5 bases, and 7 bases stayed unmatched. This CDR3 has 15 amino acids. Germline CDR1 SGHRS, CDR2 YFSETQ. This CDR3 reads CASSPASGGYETQYF. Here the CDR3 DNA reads TGCGCCAGCAGCCCGGCTAGCGGGGGGTACGAGACCCAGTACTTC.

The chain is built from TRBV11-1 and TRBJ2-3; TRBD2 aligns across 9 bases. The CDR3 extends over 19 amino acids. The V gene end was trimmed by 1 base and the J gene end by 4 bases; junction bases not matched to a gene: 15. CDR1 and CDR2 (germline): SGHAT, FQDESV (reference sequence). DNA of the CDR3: TGTGCCAGCAGCTTAGGAAGGCTACTAAGCGGGAGGAGGTCAGATACGCAGTATTTT. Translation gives CASSLGRLLSGRRSDTQYF. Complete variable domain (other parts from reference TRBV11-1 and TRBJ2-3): EAEVAQSPRYKITEKSQAVAFWCDPISGHATLYWYRQILGQGPELLVQFQDESVVDDSQLPKDRFSAERLKGVDSTLKIQPAELGDSAMYLCASSLGRLLSGRRSDTQYFGPGTRLTVL.

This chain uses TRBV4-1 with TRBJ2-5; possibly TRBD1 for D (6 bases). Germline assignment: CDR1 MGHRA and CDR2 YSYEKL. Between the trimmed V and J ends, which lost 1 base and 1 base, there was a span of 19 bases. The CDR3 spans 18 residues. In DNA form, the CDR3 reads TGCGCCAGCAGCCAAGTTATTCGTGGTGGGACACTCCAAGAGACCCAGTACTTC. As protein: CASSQVIRGGTLQETQYF.

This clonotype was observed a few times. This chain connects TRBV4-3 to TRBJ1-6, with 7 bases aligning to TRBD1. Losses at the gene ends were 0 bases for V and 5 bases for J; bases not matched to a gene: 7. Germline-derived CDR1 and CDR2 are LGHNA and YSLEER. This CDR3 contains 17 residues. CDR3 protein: CASSQEEGARHNSPLHF. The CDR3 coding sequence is TGCGCCAGCAGCCAAGAGGAGGGGGCTAGACATAATTCACCCCTCCACTTT.

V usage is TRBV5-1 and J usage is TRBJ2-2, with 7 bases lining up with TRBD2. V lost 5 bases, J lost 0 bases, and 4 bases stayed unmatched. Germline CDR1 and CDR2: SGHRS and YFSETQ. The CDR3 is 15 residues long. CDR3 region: CASSVAGTNTGELFF. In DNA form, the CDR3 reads TGCGCCAGCAGTGTAGCGGGTACGAACACCGGGGAGCTGTTTTTT.

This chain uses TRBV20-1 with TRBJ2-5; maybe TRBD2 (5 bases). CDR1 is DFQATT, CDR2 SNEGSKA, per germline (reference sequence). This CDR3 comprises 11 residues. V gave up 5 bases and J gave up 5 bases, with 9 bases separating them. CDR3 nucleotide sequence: TGCAGTGCTGCTAGGGAGGAGACCCAGTACTTC. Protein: CSAAREETQYF.

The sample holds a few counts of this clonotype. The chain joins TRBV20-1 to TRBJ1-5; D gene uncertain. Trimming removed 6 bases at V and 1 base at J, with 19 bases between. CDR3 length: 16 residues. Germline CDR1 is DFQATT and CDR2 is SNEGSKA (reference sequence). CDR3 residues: CSAADGREGSNQPQHF. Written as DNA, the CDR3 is TGCAGTGCCGCCGACGGCCGAGAGGGCAGCAATCAGCCCCAGCATTTT.

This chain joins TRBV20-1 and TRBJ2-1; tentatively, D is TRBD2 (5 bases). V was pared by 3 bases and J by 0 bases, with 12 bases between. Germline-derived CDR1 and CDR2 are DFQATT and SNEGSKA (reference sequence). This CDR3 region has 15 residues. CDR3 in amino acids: CSASPRAASYNEQFF. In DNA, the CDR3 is TGCAGTGCTAGCCCTCGAGCGGCCTCCTACAATGAGCAGTTCTTC.

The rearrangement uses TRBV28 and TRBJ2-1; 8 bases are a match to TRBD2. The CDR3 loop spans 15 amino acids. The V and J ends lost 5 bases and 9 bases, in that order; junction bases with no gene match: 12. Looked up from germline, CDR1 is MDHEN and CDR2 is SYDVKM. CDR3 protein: CASSPRRAGAGEQFF. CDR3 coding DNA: TGTGCCAGCAGTCCCCGACGAGCGGGGGCCGGTGAGCAGTTCTTC.

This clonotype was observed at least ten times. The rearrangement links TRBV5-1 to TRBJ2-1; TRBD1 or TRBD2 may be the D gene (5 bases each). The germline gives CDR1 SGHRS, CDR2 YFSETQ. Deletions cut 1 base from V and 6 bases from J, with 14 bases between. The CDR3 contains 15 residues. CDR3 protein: CASSLWDGRINEQFF. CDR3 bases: TGCGCCAGCAGCTTGTGGGACGGACGGATCAATGAGCAGTTCTTC. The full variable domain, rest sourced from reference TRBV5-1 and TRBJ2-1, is KAGVTQTPRYLIKTRGQQVTLSCSPISGHRSVSWYQQTPGQGLQFLFEYFSETQRNKGNFPGRFSGRQFSNSRSEMNVSTLELGDSALYLCASSLWDGRINEQFFGPGTRLTVL.

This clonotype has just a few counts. This CDR3 reads CASGAGSSYEQYF. Here the CDR3 DNA reads TGTGCCAGCGGAGCCGGGTCTTCCTACGAGCAGTACTTC. V and J are TRBV28 and TRBJ2-7; no clear D. Germline CDR1 reads MDHEN; CDR2 reads SYDVKM. Trimming left V 8 bases short and J 1 base short, with 12 bases between. The CDR3 is 13 residues long.

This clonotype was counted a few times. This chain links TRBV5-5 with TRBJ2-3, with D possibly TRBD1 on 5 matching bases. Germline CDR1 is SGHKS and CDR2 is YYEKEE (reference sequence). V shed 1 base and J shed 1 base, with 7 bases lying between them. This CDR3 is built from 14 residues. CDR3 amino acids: CASSLIGGTDTQYF. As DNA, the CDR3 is TGTGCCAGCAGCTTGATAGGGGGCACAGATACGCAGTATTTT.

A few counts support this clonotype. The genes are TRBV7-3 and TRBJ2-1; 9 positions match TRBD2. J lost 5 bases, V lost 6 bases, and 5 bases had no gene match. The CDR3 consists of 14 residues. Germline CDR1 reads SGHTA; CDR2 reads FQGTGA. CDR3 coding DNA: TGTGCCAGCAGTCCTAGCGGGACCCACAATGAGCAGTTCTTC. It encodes CASSPSGTHNEQFF.

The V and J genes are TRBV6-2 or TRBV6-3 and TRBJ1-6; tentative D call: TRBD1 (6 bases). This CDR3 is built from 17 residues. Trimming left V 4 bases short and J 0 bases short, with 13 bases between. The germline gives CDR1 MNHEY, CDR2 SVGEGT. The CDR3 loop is CASSLGAASSYNSPLHF. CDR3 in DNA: TGTGCCAGCAGTTTGGGGGCCGCGAGCTCCTATAATTCACCCCTCCACTTT.

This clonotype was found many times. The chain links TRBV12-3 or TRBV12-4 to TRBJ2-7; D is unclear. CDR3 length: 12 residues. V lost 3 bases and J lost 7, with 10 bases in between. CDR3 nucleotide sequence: TGTGCCAGCAGTTTCGGTATGTGGGAGCAGTACTTC. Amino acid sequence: CASSFGMWEQYF.

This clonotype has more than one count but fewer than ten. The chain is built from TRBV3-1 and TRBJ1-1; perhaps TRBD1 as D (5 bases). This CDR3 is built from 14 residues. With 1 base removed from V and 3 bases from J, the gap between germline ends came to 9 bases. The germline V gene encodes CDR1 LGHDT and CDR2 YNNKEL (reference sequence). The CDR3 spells CASSQGQGYTEAFF. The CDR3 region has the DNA TGTGCCAGCAGCCAAGGGCAGGGCTACACTGAAGCTTTCTTT.

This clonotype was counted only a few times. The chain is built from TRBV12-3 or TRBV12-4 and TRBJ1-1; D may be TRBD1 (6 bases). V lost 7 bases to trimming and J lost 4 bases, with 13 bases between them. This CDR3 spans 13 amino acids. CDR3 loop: CASIKTGSTEAFF. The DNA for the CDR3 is TGTGCCAGCATCAAAACAGGGTCCACTGAAGCTTTCTTT.

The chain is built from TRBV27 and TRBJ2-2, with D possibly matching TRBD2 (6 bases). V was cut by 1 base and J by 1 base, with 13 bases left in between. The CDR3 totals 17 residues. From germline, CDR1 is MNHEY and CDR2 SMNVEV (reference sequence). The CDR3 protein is CASSLFSGGVNTGELFF. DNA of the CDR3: TGTGCCAGCAGTTTATTTAGCGGAGGGGTGAACACCGGGGAGCTGTTTTTT.

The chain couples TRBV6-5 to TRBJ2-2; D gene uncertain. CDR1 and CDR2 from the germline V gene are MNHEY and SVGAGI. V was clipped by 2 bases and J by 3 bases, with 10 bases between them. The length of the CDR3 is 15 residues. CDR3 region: CASSYDLVHTGELFF. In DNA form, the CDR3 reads TGTGCCAGCAGTTACGATCTCGTGCACACCGGGGAGCTGTTTTTT.

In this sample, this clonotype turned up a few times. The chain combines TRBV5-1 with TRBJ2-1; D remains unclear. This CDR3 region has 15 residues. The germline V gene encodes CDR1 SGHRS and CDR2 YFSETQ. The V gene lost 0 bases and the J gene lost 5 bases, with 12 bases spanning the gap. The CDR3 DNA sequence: TGCGCCAGCAGCTTGGGATCGAGAGCCCACAATGAGCAGTTCTTC. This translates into CASSLGSRAHNEQFF.

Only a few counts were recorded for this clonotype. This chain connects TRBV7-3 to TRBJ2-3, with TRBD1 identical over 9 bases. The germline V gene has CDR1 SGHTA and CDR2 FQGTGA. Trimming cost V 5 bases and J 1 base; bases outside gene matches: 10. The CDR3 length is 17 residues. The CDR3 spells CASSPKNRGRGTDTQYF. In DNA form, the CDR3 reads TGTGCCAGCAGCCCAAAAAACAGGGGGCGCGGCACAGATACGCAGTATTTT.

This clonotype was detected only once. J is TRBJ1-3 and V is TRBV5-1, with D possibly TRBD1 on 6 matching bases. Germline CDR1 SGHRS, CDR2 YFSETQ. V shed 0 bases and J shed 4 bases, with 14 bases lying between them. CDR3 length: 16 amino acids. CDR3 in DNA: TGCGCCAGCAGCTTGGCTGGCAGGGGATCGGGAAACACCATATATTTT. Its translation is CASSLAGRGSGNTIYF.

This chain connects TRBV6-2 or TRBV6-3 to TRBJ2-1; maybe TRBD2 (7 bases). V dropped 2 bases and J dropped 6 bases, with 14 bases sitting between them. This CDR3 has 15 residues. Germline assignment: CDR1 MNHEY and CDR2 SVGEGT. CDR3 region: CASSYRRGGTNEQFF. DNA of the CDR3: TGTGCCAGCAGTTACAGGAGGGGGGGGACCAATGAGCAGTTCTTC.